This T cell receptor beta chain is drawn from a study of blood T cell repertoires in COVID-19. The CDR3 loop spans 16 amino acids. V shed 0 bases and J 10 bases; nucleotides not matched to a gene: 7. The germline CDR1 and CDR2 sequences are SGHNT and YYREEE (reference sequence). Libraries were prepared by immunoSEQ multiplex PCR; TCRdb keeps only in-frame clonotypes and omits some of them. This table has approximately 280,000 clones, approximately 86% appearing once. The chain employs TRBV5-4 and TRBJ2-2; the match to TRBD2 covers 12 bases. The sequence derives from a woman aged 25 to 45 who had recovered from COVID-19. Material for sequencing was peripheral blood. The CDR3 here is CASSLGLAGGDKELFF. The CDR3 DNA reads TGTGCCAGCAGCTTGGGGCTAGCGGGAGGGGATAAGGAGCTGTTTTTT.